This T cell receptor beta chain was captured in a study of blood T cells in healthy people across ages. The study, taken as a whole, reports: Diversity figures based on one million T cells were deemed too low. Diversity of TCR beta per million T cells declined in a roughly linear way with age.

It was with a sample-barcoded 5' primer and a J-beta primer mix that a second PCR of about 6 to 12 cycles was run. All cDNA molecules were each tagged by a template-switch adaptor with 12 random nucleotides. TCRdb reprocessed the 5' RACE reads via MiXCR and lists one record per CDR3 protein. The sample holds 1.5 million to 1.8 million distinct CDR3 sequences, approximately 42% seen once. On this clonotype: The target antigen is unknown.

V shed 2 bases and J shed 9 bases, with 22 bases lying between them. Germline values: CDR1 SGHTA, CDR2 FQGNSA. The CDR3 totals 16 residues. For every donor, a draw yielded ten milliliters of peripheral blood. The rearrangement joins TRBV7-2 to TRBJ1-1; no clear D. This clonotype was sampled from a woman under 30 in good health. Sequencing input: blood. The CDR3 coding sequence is TGTGCCAGCAGCTTACAACCCCAGTGTTTAAGAACTAAAGCTTTCTTT. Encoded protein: CASSLQPQCLRTKAFF.